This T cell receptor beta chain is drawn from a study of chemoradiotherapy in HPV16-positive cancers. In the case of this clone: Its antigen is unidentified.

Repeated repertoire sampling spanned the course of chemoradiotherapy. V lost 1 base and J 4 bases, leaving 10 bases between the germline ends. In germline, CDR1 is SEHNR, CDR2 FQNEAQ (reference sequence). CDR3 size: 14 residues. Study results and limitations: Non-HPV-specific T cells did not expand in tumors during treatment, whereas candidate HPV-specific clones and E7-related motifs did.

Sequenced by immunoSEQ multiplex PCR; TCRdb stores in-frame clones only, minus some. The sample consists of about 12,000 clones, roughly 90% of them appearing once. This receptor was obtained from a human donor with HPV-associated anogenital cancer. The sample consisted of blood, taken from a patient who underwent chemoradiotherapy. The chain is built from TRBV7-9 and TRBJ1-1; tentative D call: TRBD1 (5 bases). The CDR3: CASSLGRGSTEAFF. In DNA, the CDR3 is TGTGCCAGCAGCTTAGGTCGGGGGAGCACTGAAGCTTTCTTT. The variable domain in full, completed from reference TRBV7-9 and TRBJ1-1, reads DTGVSQNPRHKITKRGQNVTFRCDPISEHNRLYWYRQTLGQGPEFLTYFQNEAQLEKSRLLSDRFSAERPKGSFSTLEIQRTEQGDSAMYLCASSLGRGSTEAFFGQGTRLTVV.